This TCR beta chain was observed in a study of cytomegalovirus exposure and HLA in healthy donors. Sequenced by immunoSEQ multiplex PCR; TCRdb stores in-frame clones only, minus some. Of 130,000 to 150,000 clones in the sample, 80% to 90% were seen once. Germline V gene lookup returns CDR1 SGDLS and CDR2 YYNGEE. The CDR3 loop spans 12 amino acids. Trimming took off 3 bases at V and 1 base at J, with 4 bases between the two ends. This clone appeared a single time. The sequencing sample was made of PBMCs. The receptor's source is a woman aged 18-30 years in good health and CMV-seropositive. V usage is TRBV9 and J usage is TRBJ1-2; D ambiguous. The CDR3 region has the DNA TGTGCCAGCAGCGCCCTTAACTATGGCTACACCTTC. This gives the protein CASSALNYGYTF.